Listed below are T cell receptor beta chains from one sample, sequenced in a study of OX40 agonist ivuxolimab in advanced cancers. Method: immunoSEQ multiplex PCR; TCRdb's copy keeps in-frame clones and lacks some. The sample has about 69,000 clones; roughly nine tenths are singletons. The input for sequencing was CD4+ or CD8+ T cells sorted from blood, taken in a trial of the OX40 agonist ivuxolimab. The source of these receptors is an adult with an advanced solid tumor such as melanoma, head and neck, liver or kidney cancer. CDR3s include the opening cysteine and the closing phenylalanine or tryptophan. The order of the fields is J gene, V gene, clone size, D gene, CDR3 DNA, CDR3 protein. A D gene is named only where the DNA matches it firmly. Size tells how often a clone was seen (once, few, many) or the class of an expanded clone, and some rows leave it out.

j_gene: TRBJ2-1; v_gene: TRBV2; abundance: NA; d_gene: TRBD1; CDR3nt: TGTGCCAGCAGCCAAGGGGGCTTCTCCTACAATGAGCAGTTCTTC; CDR3aa: CASSQGGFSYNEQFF
j_gene: TRBJ2-5; v_gene: TRBV4-2; abundance: NA; d_gene: TRBD2; CDR3nt: TGTGCCAGCAGCGATCAGCGGGGGCAAGAGACCCAGTACTTC; CDR3aa: CASSDQRGQETQYF
j_gene: TRBJ2-3; v_gene: TRBV11-3; abundance: NA; d_gene: NA; CDR3nt: TGTGCCAGCAGCCCCAGTGCCCGGGACACGCAGTATTTT; CDR3aa: CASSPSARDTQYF
j_gene: TRBJ2-3; v_gene: TRBV27; abundance: NA; d_gene: NA; CDR3nt: TGTGCCAGCAGTTTGGTTGCCGGGGCGATCGGCACAGATACGCAGTATTTT; CDR3aa: CASSLVAGAIGTDTQYF
j_gene: TRBJ2-2; v_gene: TRBV11-3; abundance: NA; d_gene: NA; CDR3nt: TGTGCCAGCAGCCAAAGTGGGGGCCTCAACACCGGGGAGCTGTTTTTT; CDR3aa: CASSQSGGLNTGELFF
j_gene: TRBJ1-4; v_gene: TRBV28; abundance: NA; d_gene: TRBD1; CDR3nt: TGTGCCAGCAGAACAGGGGGCTCCGGGGAAAAACTGTTTTTT; CDR3aa: CASRTGGSGEKLFF
j_gene: TRBJ1-4; v_gene: TRBV5-1; abundance: NA; d_gene: NA; CDR3nt: TGCGCCAGCACCTCCGGGGGGTTCAATGAAAAACTGTTTTTT; CDR3aa: CASTSGGFNEKLFF
j_gene: TRBJ1-4; v_gene: TRBV5-1; abundance: NA; d_gene: NA; CDR3nt: TGCGCCAGCAGCTCCGATGGTGGGAAACTGTTTTTT; CDR3aa: CASSSDGGKLFF
j_gene: TRBJ1-1; v_gene: TRBV18; abundance: NA; d_gene: TRBD1; CDR3nt: TGTGCCAGCTCACCAGCCGGGACAGCGAACACTGAAGCTTTCTTT; CDR3aa: CASSPAGTANTEAFF
j_gene: TRBJ2-7; v_gene: TRBV9; abundance: NA; d_gene: NA; CDR3nt: TGTGCCAGCAGCGTAGCTGCAGGGAATACCTACGAGCAGTACTTC; CDR3aa: CASSVAAGNTYEQYF
j_gene: TRBJ2-7; v_gene: TRBV28; abundance: NA; d_gene: NA; CDR3nt: TGTGCCAGCCTCGGAGGGTACGAGCAGTACTTC; CDR3aa: CASLGGYEQYF
j_gene: TRBJ2-2; v_gene: TRBV6-5; abundance: NA; d_gene: TRBD2; CDR3nt: TGTGCCAGCACCCAGAGTAGCGGGAGTTCCGGGGAGCTGTTTTTT; CDR3aa: CASTQSSGSSGELFF
j_gene: TRBJ2-2; v_gene: TRBV19; abundance: NA; d_gene: TRBD1; CDR3nt: TGTGCCAGTAGTATAGGGCTCTGGGACAGGAACGCGAACACCGGGGAGCTGTTTTTT; CDR3aa: CASSIGLWDRNANTGELFF
j_gene: TRBJ1-2; v_gene: TRBV6-1; abundance: NA; d_gene: NA; CDR3nt: TGTGCCAGCAGTGAACTAGGACAGTACTATGGCTACACCTTC; CDR3aa: CASSELGQYYGYTF
j_gene: TRBJ2-2; v_gene: TRBV6-5; abundance: medium-sized; d_gene: NA; CDR3nt: TGTGCCAGCAAGCAAGGGGGTGGCACCGGGGAGCTGTTTTTT; CDR3aa: CASKQGGGTGELFF
j_gene: TRBJ1-1; v_gene: TRBV7-2; abundance: NA; d_gene: NA; CDR3nt: TGTGCCAGCAGCTCCCAAGGTAACACTGAAGCTTTCTTT; CDR3aa: CASSSQGNTEAFF
j_gene: TRBJ1-1; v_gene: TRBV6-5; abundance: once; d_gene: NA; CDR3nt: TGTGCCAGCAGTTATGGGGTAAACATGAACACTGAAGCTTTCTTT; CDR3aa: CASSYGVNMNTEAFF
j_gene: TRBJ1-4; v_gene: TRBV29-1; abundance: NA; d_gene: TRBD1; CDR3nt: TGCAGCGGGGCCGGGACAGCAACTAATGAAAAACTGTTTTTT; CDR3aa: CSGAGTATNEKLFF
j_gene: TRBJ1-2; v_gene: TRBV4-2; abundance: NA; d_gene: NA; CDR3nt: TGTGCCAGCAGCGACCGGGACAATGGCTACACCTTC; CDR3aa: CASSDRDNGYTF
j_gene: TRBJ1-3; v_gene: TRBV21-1; abundance: NA; d_gene: NA; CDR3nt: TGTGCCAGCAGCTTAGGAGGGGCTGGAAACACCATATATTTT; CDR3aa: CASSLGGAGNTIYF
j_gene: TRBJ1-2; v_gene: TRBV2; abundance: NA; d_gene: NA; CDR3nt: TGTGCCAGCAGTGATGACTACTATGGCTACACCTTC; CDR3aa: CASSDDYYGYTF
j_gene: TRBJ2-7; v_gene: TRBV11-3; abundance: NA; d_gene: NA; CDR3nt: TGTGCCAGCAGCCCTTCGAGGGCGGGCTACCACGAGCAGTACTTC; CDR3aa: CASSPSRAGYHEQYF
j_gene: TRBJ2-1; v_gene: TRBV9; abundance: NA; d_gene: TRBD2; CDR3nt: TGTGCCAGCAGCCCAAGGGGACTAGCCAATGAGCAGTTCTTC; CDR3aa: CASSPRGLANEQFF
j_gene: TRBJ2-2; v_gene: TRBV18; abundance: NA; d_gene: TRBD2; CDR3nt: TGTGCCAGCTCACCACCAGTAGCGGGAGGAACCGGGGAGCTGTTTTTT; CDR3aa: CASSPPVAGGTGELFF
j_gene: TRBJ2-7; v_gene: TRBV7-1; abundance: NA; d_gene: TRBD2; CDR3nt: TGTGCCAGCAGCTTACAGAGGACTAGAACCCACGAGCAGTACTTC; CDR3aa: CASSLQRTRTHEQYF
j_gene: TRBJ1-1; v_gene: TRBV7-6; abundance: NA; d_gene: NA; CDR3nt: TGTGCCAGCAGCTTAGGAGCGGCGGGGAACACTGAAGCTTTCTTT; CDR3aa: CASSLGAAGNTEAFF
j_gene: TRBJ2-5; v_gene: TRBV5-1; abundance: NA; d_gene: TRBD1; CDR3nt: TGCGCCAGCGGGGTACAGGGGGCGGCACAAGAGACCCAGTACTTC; CDR3aa: CASGVQGAAQETQYF
j_gene: TRBJ1-2; v_gene: TRBV29-1; abundance: NA; d_gene: NA; CDR3nt: TGCAGCGTTGAAGGGGGATTGGGAGGGGGAAACGACTATGGCTACACCTTC; CDR3aa: CSVEGGLGGGNDYGYTF
j_gene: TRBJ2-1; v_gene: TRBV7-2; abundance: NA; d_gene: TRBD2; CDR3nt: TGTGCCAGCAGCCCACCCCGGGGGGGGAGGAATGAGCAGTTCTTC; CDR3aa: CASSPPRGGRNEQFF
j_gene: TRBJ2-7; v_gene: TRBV2; abundance: NA; d_gene: NA; CDR3nt: TGTGCCAGCACCGGGGCCACAAGGAGCTCCTACGAGCAGTACTTC; CDR3aa: CASTGATRSSYEQYF
j_gene: TRBJ1-5; v_gene: TRBV28; abundance: NA; d_gene: NA; CDR3nt: TGTGCCACCTCGATACAGGGAGCTTATAATCAGCCCCAGCATTTT; CDR3aa: CATSIQGAYNQPQHF
j_gene: TRBJ1-1; v_gene: TRBV6-5; abundance: NA; d_gene: NA; CDR3nt: TGTGCCAGCAGTTACTCGGAGGGACATAGGATCGCTGAAGCTTTCTTT; CDR3aa: CASSYSEGHRIAEAFF
j_gene: TRBJ2-6; v_gene: TRBV11-2; abundance: NA; d_gene: NA; CDR3nt: TGTGCCAGCAGCTTAGCCCCCGGGCGTCGTTCTGGGGCCAACGTCCTGACTTTC; CDR3aa: CASSLAPGRRSGANVLTF
j_gene: TRBJ1-1; v_gene: TRBV5-4; abundance: NA; d_gene: NA; CDR3nt: TGTGCCAGCAGCTTGAAGGCTATGAACACTGAAGCTTTCTTT; CDR3aa: CASSLKAMNTEAFF
j_gene: TRBJ2-7; v_gene: TRBV28; abundance: NA; d_gene: NA; CDR3nt: TGTGCCAGCAGTTTTTCGGTTAGCCACTCCTACGAGCAGTACTTC; CDR3aa: CASSFSVSHSYEQYF
j_gene: TRBJ2-6; v_gene: TRBV6-5; abundance: NA; d_gene: NA; CDR3nt: TGTGCCAGCAGTTATAAGGGTTTAGAGGCCAACGTCCTGACTTTC; CDR3aa: CASSYKGLEANVLTF
j_gene: TRBJ2-7; v_gene: TRBV5-1; abundance: NA; d_gene: NA; CDR3nt: TGCGCCAGCAGCCGGGACGGAGGGTCCTACGAGCAGTACTTC; CDR3aa: CASSRDGGSYEQYF
j_gene: TRBJ2-7; v_gene: TRBV28; abundance: NA; d_gene: NA; CDR3nt: TGTGCCAGCAGTGAAGTTTCGTCCTACGAGCAGTACTTC; CDR3aa: CASSEVSSYEQYF
j_gene: TRBJ2-2; v_gene: TRBV5-5; abundance: NA; d_gene: NA; CDR3nt: TGTGCCAGCAGCTTGCTTGCGGGGTCGAACACCGGGGAGCTGTTTTTT; CDR3aa: CASSLLAGSNTGELFF
j_gene: TRBJ1-4; v_gene: TRBV11-3; abundance: NA; d_gene: TRBD1; CDR3nt: TGTGCCAGCAGCCGACAGGGCGGGGATACTAATGAAAAACTGTTTTTT; CDR3aa: CASSRQGGDTNEKLFF
j_gene: TRBJ2-5; v_gene: TRBV19; abundance: NA; d_gene: TRBD2; CDR3nt: TGTGCCAGTAGTATAGGCGGGGGAAGGTTGGAGACCCAGTACTTC; CDR3aa: CASSIGGGRLETQYF
j_gene: TRBJ2-5; v_gene: TRBV15; abundance: NA; d_gene: NA; CDR3nt: TGTGCCACCAGCAGAGTAACACGAGAGACCCAGTACTTC; CDR3aa: CATSRVTRETQYF
j_gene: TRBJ2-1; v_gene: TRBV9; abundance: NA; d_gene: NA; CDR3nt: TGTGCCAGCAGCCCTGACTACAATGAGCAGTTCTTC; CDR3aa: CASSPDYNEQFF
j_gene: TRBJ2-1; v_gene: TRBV30; abundance: once; d_gene: TRBD2; CDR3nt: TGTGCCTGGAGTGACCCCAGGACTAGCGGGAAGTACAATGAGCAGTTCTTC; CDR3aa: CAWSDPRTSGKYNEQFF
j_gene: TRBJ2-3; v_gene: TRBV7-2; abundance: NA; d_gene: NA; CDR3nt: TGTGCCAGCAGTCTAGGGGGGATGAGCACAGATACGCAGTATTTT; CDR3aa: CASSLGGMSTDTQYF
j_gene: TRBJ2-1; v_gene: TRBV7-9; abundance: NA; d_gene: TRBD2; CDR3nt: TGTGCCAGCAGCTGGACTAGCCGGCATGATGAGCAGTTCTTC; CDR3aa: CASSWTSRHDEQFF
j_gene: TRBJ1-1; v_gene: TRBV18; abundance: few; d_gene: NA; CDR3nt: TGTGCCAGCTCACCAGTTGGGGGGGCTAATACTGAAGCTTTCTTT; CDR3aa: CASSPVGGANTEAFF
j_gene: TRBJ2-3; v_gene: TRBV10-3; abundance: NA; d_gene: NA; CDR3nt: TGTGCCATCAGTGAGCAAGGCAGCACGCAGTATTTT; CDR3aa: CAISEQGSTQYF
j_gene: TRBJ1-1; v_gene: TRBV11-2; abundance: NA; d_gene: NA; CDR3nt: TGCGCCAGCAGCCAGGAATGGGGGGGGAACACTGAAGCTTTCTTT; CDR3aa: CASSQEWGGNTEAFF
j_gene: TRBJ1-2; v_gene: TRBV28; abundance: NA; d_gene: TRBD1; CDR3nt: TGTGCCAGCAGTTCAGGACAGGGGACCCTGGCTAACTATGGCTACACCTTC; CDR3aa: CASSSGQGTLANYGYTF
j_gene: TRBJ2-3; v_gene: TRBV7-6; abundance: NA; d_gene: TRBD1; CDR3nt: TGTGCCAGCAGCTGGGACAGCCTGGGTGATACGCAGTATTTT; CDR3aa: CASSWDSLGDTQYF
j_gene: TRBJ2-7; v_gene: TRBV6-5; abundance: NA; d_gene: TRBD2; CDR3nt: TGTGCCAGCAGTAACTCCGGGACTAGCCGAGTCCAGTACTTC; CDR3aa: CASSNSGTSRVQYF
j_gene: TRBJ2-7; v_gene: TRBV2; abundance: once; d_gene: TRBD2; CDR3nt: TGTGCCAGCAGTAACCCCCGGGGGGGAGAGCAGTACTTC; CDR3aa: CASSNPRGGEQYF
j_gene: TRBJ1-1; v_gene: TRBV29-1; abundance: NA; d_gene: TRBD1; CDR3nt: TGCAGCGTTCGTCAGGGGGCTGAAGCTTTCTTT; CDR3aa: CSVRQGAEAFF
j_gene: TRBJ2-1; v_gene: TRBV7-3; abundance: NA; d_gene: TRBD1; CDR3nt: TGTGCCAGCAGCTTAGCCGGGACAGCCTTATACAATGAGCAGTTCTTC; CDR3aa: CASSLAGTALYNEQFF
j_gene: TRBJ2-7; v_gene: TRBV2; abundance: few; d_gene: NA; CDR3nt: TGTGCCAGCGTCCCGGCAGACTCCTACGAGCAGTACTTC; CDR3aa: CASVPADSYEQYF
j_gene: TRBJ2-7; v_gene: TRBV7-9; abundance: NA; d_gene: TRBD1; CDR3nt: TGTGCCAGCAGCTTAGGGACAGGCCCCAGGGATGAGCAGTACTTC; CDR3aa: CASSLGTGPRDEQYF
j_gene: TRBJ1-2; v_gene: TRBV6-1; abundance: NA; d_gene: NA; CDR3nt: TGTGCCAGCAGCATCAGTCCGGACGGCTACACCTTC; CDR3aa: CASSISPDGYTF
j_gene: TRBJ2-5; v_gene: TRBV11-1; abundance: NA; d_gene: TRBD1; CDR3nt: TGTGCCAGCAGCCTGGGACAGCTCCAAGAGACCCAGTACTTC; CDR3aa: CASSLGQLQETQYF
j_gene: TRBJ2-1; v_gene: TRBV19; abundance: NA; d_gene: TRBD2; CDR3nt: TGTGCCAGTAGTCCGCGACTAGCGGGGGGGGGAGAGCAGTTCTTC; CDR3aa: CASSPRLAGGGEQFF